Sequencing of this T cell receptor (beta chain) was carried out in a study of Graves' ophthalmopathy and Graves' hyperthyroidism. In the study overall: Before any treatment was given, at initial diagnosis, peripheral blood was collected. Study observations and caveats: In separating ophthalmopathy from stable hyperthyroidism, a 13-signature model achieved roughly 87% sensitivity and about 80% specificity.

This clonotype was recorded at least ten times. Its target is not known. Germline trimming cut 5 bases from V and 1 base from J; bases unmatched to any gene: 15. The CDR3 length is 18 residues. Amplifying from RNA transcripts, the study obtained TCR beta CDR3 regions. Scientists carried out first-round RT-PCR using HTBI primers and then a second-round multiplex PCR. TCRdb ran MiXCR on the multiplex PCR reads and lists one entry per CDR3 protein. The sample has fewer than 350,000 distinct CDR3 sequences, about a sixth seen once. The gene calls are TRBV12-3 or TRBV12-4 and TRBJ2-7; 9 nucleotides line up with TRBD1. This receptor was taken from an adult man with Graves' ophthalmopathy. Sequencing was done on a sample of peripheral blood. The CDR3 sequence: CASSLFGSSDRGSYEQYF. The CDR3 DNA sequence: TGTGCCAGCAGTCTATTTGGGAGTTCGGACAGGGGATCCTACGAGCAGTACTTC.